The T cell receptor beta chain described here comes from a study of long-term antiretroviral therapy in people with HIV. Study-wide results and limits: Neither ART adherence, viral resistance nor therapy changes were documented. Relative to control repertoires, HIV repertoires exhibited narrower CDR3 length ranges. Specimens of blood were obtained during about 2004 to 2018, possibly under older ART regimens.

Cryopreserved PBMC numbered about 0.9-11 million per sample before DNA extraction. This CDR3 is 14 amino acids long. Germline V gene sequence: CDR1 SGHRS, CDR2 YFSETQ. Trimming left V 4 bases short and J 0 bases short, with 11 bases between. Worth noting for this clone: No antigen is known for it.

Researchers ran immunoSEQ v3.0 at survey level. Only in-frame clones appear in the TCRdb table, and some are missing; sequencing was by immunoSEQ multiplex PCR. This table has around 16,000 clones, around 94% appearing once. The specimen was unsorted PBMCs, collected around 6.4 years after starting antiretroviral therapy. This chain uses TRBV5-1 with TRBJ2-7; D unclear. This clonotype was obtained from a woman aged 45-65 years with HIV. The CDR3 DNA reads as TGCGCCAGCAGCACGGACGGCCGCTCCTACGAGCAGTACTTC. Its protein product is CASSTDGRSYEQYF.